This T cell receptor (beta chain) was sequenced during a study of blood T cell repertoires in COVID-19. Only in-frame clones appear in the TCRdb table, and some are missing; sequencing was by immunoSEQ multiplex PCR. The profile covers 80,000 to 100,000 clones, with roughly 85% appearing a single time and 4% to 5% taken by the ten largest. CDR3 length equals 15 residues. CDR1 is SEHNR and CDR2 is FQNEAQ in the germline V gene (reference sequence). Trimming stripped 1 base from V and 1 base from J, with 5 bases between. The sequenced sample consisted of peripheral blood. The V gene is TRBV7-9, the J gene TRBJ2-6, with a possible D match to TRBD1 (5 bases). The receptor was isolated from a man in his sixties or seventies with acute or convalescent COVID-19. CDR3 nucleotides: TGTGCCAGCAGCTTAGGACAGTCTGGGGCCAACGTCCTGACTTTC. This codes for CASSLGQSGANVLTF.